Following are 28 T cell receptor beta chains from one sample sequenced in a study of blood T cell repertoires in COVID-19. TCRdb's copy holds only in-frame clones and misses some; the assay was immunoSEQ multiplex PCR. The repertoire includes 400,000 to 550,000 clones, about 89% of them detected once, and 4.3% sits in the top ten. Sequencing used peripheral blood. The receptors stem from a woman in her thirties with acute or convalescent COVID-19.

The chain combines TRBV18 with TRBJ2-3; TRBD1 is a possible D gene (5 bases). Trimming pared 5 bases from V and 3 bases from J, leaving 12 bases between. The CDR3 contains 14 residues. Per germline, CDR1 KGHSH and CDR2 LQKENI. The chain's CDR3 is CASSTGFATDTQYF. The DNA for the CDR3 is TGTGCCAGCTCAACAGGTTTCGCTACAGATACGCAGTATTTT.

J is TRBJ2-1 and V is TRBV7-9; 12 nucleotides align to TRBD2. The CDR3 totals 19 residues. Germline CDR1 and CDR2: SEHNR and FQNEAQ (reference sequence). The V and J ends lost 0 bases and 1 base, in that order; junction bases with no gene match: 7. The CDR3 sequence is CASSLAPSGGGKSYNEQFF. The CDR3 bases are TGTGCCAGCAGCTTAGCACCTAGCGGGGGGGGGAAATCCTACAATGAGCAGTTCTTC. Complete variable domain (other parts from reference TRBV7-9 and TRBJ2-1): DTGVSQNPRHKITKRGQNVTFRCDPISEHNRLYWYRQTLGQGPEFLTYFQNEAQLEKSRLLSDRFSAERPKGSFSTLEIQRTEQGDSAMYLCASSLAPSGGGKSYNEQFFGPGTRLTVL.

V and J are TRBV4-2 and TRBJ1-1; 7 bases are shared with TRBD1. Germline V gene data show CDR1 as LGHNA and CDR2 as YNFKEQ. The J segment lost 4 bases and the V segment lost 0 bases, leaving 5 bases of the junction unmatched. There are 15 residues in the CDR3. The CDR3 here is CASSQEGRQGTEAFF. CDR3 in DNA: TGTGCCAGCAGCCAAGAAGGACGACAGGGCACTGAAGCTTTCTTT.

The chain employs TRBV14 and TRBJ1-1, with no clear D. The V end was cut by 3 bases, the J end by 11 bases, with 16 bases between. The CDR3 length is 13 residues. The germline CDR1 and CDR2 sequences are SGHDN and FVKESK. This CDR3 reads CASSQTDSGGAFF. The CDR3 bases are TGTGCCAGCAGCCAGACCGACTCCGGCGGGGCTTTCTTT.

The rearrangement links TRBV9 to TRBJ2-3; 10 positions match TRBD1. Germline CDR1 SGDLS, CDR2 YYNGEE. V was pared by 4 bases and J by 2 bases, with 7 bases of the junction left unmatched. The CDR3 covers 16 residues. The CDR3 bases are TGTGCCAGCAGCCCTCGGACAGGGGGTGTCACAGATACGCAGTATTTT. The encoded protein is CASSPRTGGVTDTQYF.

This chain joins TRBV19 and TRBJ1-1; tentatively, D is TRBD1 (5 bases). V lost 7 bases and J 4 bases, leaving 10 bases between the germline ends. Germline CDR1 reads LNHDA; CDR2 reads SQIVND (reference sequence). The length of the CDR3 is 12 residues. In nucleotides, the CDR3 is TGTGCCAGTACCATGGGGGGCACTGAAGCTTTCTTT. The encoded protein is CASTMGGTEAFF.

The chain employs TRBV6-5 and TRBJ2-7, with D unclear. This CDR3 is 13 amino acids long. Trimming removed 2 bases at V and 4 bases at J, with 9 bases between. Germline V gives CDR1 MNHEY, CDR2 SVGAGI. The CDR3, as DNA: TGTGCCAGCAGTTACAGGAGAGGTTACGAGCAGTACTTC. Its protein is CASSYRRGYEQYF.

The gene calls are TRBV2 and TRBJ1-2; 7 bases align to TRBD1. The germline V gene encodes CDR1 SNHLY and CDR2 FYNNEI. V was pared by 5 bases and J by 4 bases, with 13 bases of the junction left unmatched. CDR3 size: 16 residues. The chain's CDR3 is CASSPSRPGQSYGYTF. The CDR3 bases are TGTGCCAGCAGTCCATCTCGCCCGGGACAGAGCTATGGCTACACCTTC.

The J gene is TRBJ2-3, the V gene TRBV9; weak D call: TRBD2 (6 bases). Trimming stripped 3 bases from V and 2 bases from J, with 13 bases between. The length of the CDR3 is 15 residues. Germline V gives CDR1 SGDLS, CDR2 YYNGEE. The CDR3 loop is CASSDKGDFTDTQYF. In DNA form, the CDR3 reads TGTGCCAGCAGCGATAAAGGGGACTTCACAGATACGCAGTATTTT. Full variable domain (remainder filled in from reference TRBV9 and TRBJ2-3): DSGVTQTPKHLITATGQRVTLRCSPRSGDLSVYWYQQSLDQGLQFLIQYYNGEERAKGNILERFSAQQFPDLHSELNLSSLELGDSALYFCASSDKGDFTDTQYFGPGTRLTVL.

The chain combines TRBV5-1 with TRBJ1-1; D might be TRBD1 (5 bases). V lost 0 bases and J lost 6, with 15 bases in between. CDR1 and CDR2 from the germline V gene are SGHRS and YFSETQ. This CDR3 region has 15 residues. The CDR3 spells CASSLGFGRGAEAFF. The CDR3 DNA is TGCGCCAGCAGCTTGGGATTTGGTCGGGGGGCTGAAGCTTTCTTT.

The V call is TRBV7-9, the J call TRBJ1-5; 11 bases match TRBD1. Germline values: CDR1 SEHNR, CDR2 FQNEAQ (reference sequence). The CDR3 extends over 15 amino acids. Unmatched junction bases numbered 7, after V lost 5 bases and J lost 7 bases. This chain's CDR3 is CASSAGQGAGQPQHF. The CDR3 nucleotides are TGTGCCAGCAGCGCCGGACAGGGGGCGGGGCAGCCCCAGCATTTT.

The count of this clone is one. This chain joins TRBV18 and TRBJ2-2; 7 nucleotides match TRBD2. V was pared by 0 bases and J by 5 bases, with 0 bases of the junction left unmatched. The CDR3 totals 14 residues. The germline V gene encodes CDR1 KGHSH and CDR2 LQKENI. The CDR3 DNA reads as TGTGCCAGCTCACCACCGGGAGGGACCGGGGAGCTGTTTTTT. It translates to CASSPPGGTGELFF.

The gene calls are TRBV6-5 and TRBJ1-1, with 10 bases aligning to TRBD1. Germline CDR1 and CDR2: MNHEY and SVGAGI. V lost 6 bases, J lost 4 bases, and 2 bases stayed unmatched. There are 13 residues in the CDR3. In DNA form, the CDR3 reads TGTGCCAGCAGGAGGGACAGGGGCACTGAAGCTTTCTTT. Translated, it gives CASRRDRGTEAFF.

This chain's CDR3 is CASSSSGIPYEQYF. CDR3 DNA: TGTGCCAGCTCAAGTAGCGGGATACCCTACGAGCAGTACTTC. The chain has TRBV18 and TRBJ2-7, with 8 bases lining up with TRBD2. Germline CDR1 KGHSH, CDR2 LQKENI. V shed 5 bases and J 2 bases; nucleotides not matched to a gene: 5. CDR3 length: 14 amino acids.

The rearrangement links TRBV30 to TRBJ1-1, with D uncertain. The germline gives CDR1 GTSNPN, CDR2 SVGIG (reference sequence). The CDR3 sequence is 14 residues long. Trimming stripped 2 bases from V and 1 base from J, with 11 bases between. The DNA for the CDR3 is TGTGCCTGGAGTCGATCAACTCAGAACACTGAAGCTTTCTTT. This codes for CAWSRSTQNTEAFF.

The chain employs TRBV2 and TRBJ2-2, with D hard to call. This CDR3 comprises 13 residues. The germline V and J ends were trimmed by 2 bases and 7 bases, with 8 bases remaining between them. Germline CDR1 and CDR2: SNHLY and FYNNEI. The CDR3 spells CASSELENGELFF. The DNA of the CDR3 is TGTGCCAGCAGTGAACTGGAGAACGGGGAGCTGTTTTTT.

This chain uses TRBV14 with TRBJ2-3, with a weak D call TRBD1 (6 bases). CDR1 is SGHDN, CDR2 FVKESK, per germline. The CDR3 extends over 14 amino acids. The V and J ends lost 9 bases and 2 bases respectively, with 15 bases between them. In DNA form, the CDR3 reads TGTGCCAGTTCTCTAGGGGGAGCCACAGATACGCAGTATTTT. Translated, it gives CASSLGGATDTQYF.

V gene TRBV2 combines with J gene TRBJ1-6; tentative D call: TRBD1 (5 bases). The CDR3 has 15 amino acids. The germline gives CDR1 SNHLY, CDR2 FYNNEI. The V end was cut by 1 base, the J end by 10 bases, with 14 bases between. For the CDR3, the DNA is TGTGCCAGCAGTGAAGTTCGCAGGGTTGGATCACCCCTCCACTTT. It is translated as CASSEVRRVGSPLHF. Complete variable domain (other parts from reference TRBV2 and TRBJ1-6): EPEVTQTPSHQVTQMGQEVILRCVPISNHLYFYWYRQILGQKVEFLVSFYNNEISEKSEIFDDQFSVERPDGSNFTLKIRSTKLEDSAMYFCASSEVRRVGSPLHFGNGTRLTVT.

The chain combines TRBV5-1 with TRBJ1-3, with D uncertain. Germline CDR1 is SGHRS and CDR2 is YFSETQ. The CDR3 runs to 16 residues. V lost 5 bases and J lost 1, with 16 bases in between. CDR3 residues: CASSSDPGGSGNTIYF. Written as DNA, the CDR3 is TGCGCCAGCAGTTCTGACCCCGGAGGGTCTGGAAACACCATATATTTT.

The V gene is TRBV19, the J gene TRBJ1-1, with D uncertain. The CDR3 is 11 residues long. Germline V gene sequence: CDR1 LNHDA, CDR2 SQIVND (reference sequence). Trimming removed 2 bases from V and 4 bases from J, with 2 bases in between. CDR3 in amino acids: CASSILTEAFF. CDR3 DNA sequence: TGTGCCAGTAGTATACTCACTGAAGCTTTCTTT.

The chain employs TRBV2 and TRBJ1-1, with D unresolved. V lost 8 bases to trimming and J lost 2 bases, with 12 bases between them. The CDR3 loop spans 13 amino acids. Germline loops: CDR1 SNHLY, CDR2 FYNNEI. The CDR3 region has the DNA TGTGCCAGCGGCGCGGAGAGTAACACTGAAGCTTTCTTT. The encoded protein is CASGAESNTEAFF.

This rearrangement joins TRBV5-5 to TRBJ2-1; a weak D match, TRBD2 (6 bases). V was trimmed by 4 bases and J by 8 bases, leaving 19 bases between them. Germline assignment: CDR1 SGHKS and CDR2 YYEKEE (reference sequence). This CDR3 is built from 15 residues. CDR3 protein: CASSLPSGSRDEQFF. The CDR3 DNA follows: TGTGCCAGCAGCCTCCCGAGCGGGTCGAGGGATGAGCAGTTCTTC.

V gene TRBV29-1 combines with J gene TRBJ1-1; TRBD1 matches at 8 bases. The junction had 6 bases not matched to a gene; V was cut back by 6 bases and J by 0 bases. Germline loops: CDR1 SQVTM, CDR2 ANQGSEA. This CDR3 is 14 amino acids long. This chain's CDR3 is CSVQRQGMNTEAFF. The CDR3 DNA reads as TGCAGCGTCCAAAGACAGGGGATGAACACTGAAGCTTTCTTT. Full variable domain (rest looked up from reference TRBV29-1 and TRBJ1-1): SAVISQKPSRDICQRGTSLTIQCQVDSQVTMMFWYRQQPGQSLTLIATANQGSEATYESGFVIDKFPISRPNLTFSTLTVSNMSPEDSSIYLCSVQRQGMNTEAFFGQGTRLTVV.

This clone was counted once. The rearrangement joins TRBV11-3 to TRBJ2-7; D may be TRBD1 (6 bases). The CDR3 has 13 amino acids. The germline gives CDR1 SGHNT, CDR2 YENEEA. Deletions cut 0 bases from V and 6 bases from J, with 9 bases between. The DNA for the CDR3 is TGTGCCAGCAGCTTAGATCTAGGGGGCGAGCAGTACTTC. Its translation: CASSLDLGGEQYF.

This clone was found many times. The rearrangement links TRBV6-5 to TRBJ1-1; no definite D call. CDR3 length: 15 amino acids. V was cut by 0 bases and J by 3 bases, with 11 bases left in between. CDR1 is MNHEY and CDR2 is SVGAGI in the germline V gene. The CDR3 loop is CASSYSMSGDTEAFF. The CDR3 DNA sequence: TGTGCCAGCAGTTACTCCATGAGCGGGGACACTGAAGCTTTCTTT.

This clone was seen once. The CDR3 sequence is CASSSTSGGESGELFF. As DNA, the CDR3 is TGTGCCAGCAGCTCCACTAGCGGGGGGGAATCCGGGGAGCTGTTTTTT. The genes are TRBV7-9 and TRBJ2-2, with 13 bases fitting TRBD2. CDR1 is SEHNR, CDR2 FQNEAQ, per germline (reference sequence). V dropped 4 bases and J dropped 6; count of bases not matched to a gene: 5. CDR3 length equals 16 residues.

The chain carries TRBV29-1 and TRBJ1-4; D perhaps matches TRBD1 (5 bases). The germline CDR1 and CDR2 sequences are SQVTM and ANQGSEA. The CDR3 totals 12 residues. V was clipped by 1 base and J by 7 bases, with 7 bases between them. The CDR3 DNA is TGCAGCGTTGAAGGGGGCAGTGAAAAACTGTTTTTT. It specifies CSVEGGSEKLFF.

This clone was recorded only once. V and J are TRBV14 and TRBJ2-7; TRBD1 matches at 11 bases. After removal of 4 bases from V and 8 bases from J, the junction contained 1 base not matched to a gene. The CDR3 extends over 12 amino acids. Germline CDR1 reads SGHDN; CDR2 reads FVKESK. CDR3 in DNA: TGTGCCAGCAGCCGGACAGGGGGCCAGCAGTACTTC. This sequence encodes CASSRTGGQQYF.